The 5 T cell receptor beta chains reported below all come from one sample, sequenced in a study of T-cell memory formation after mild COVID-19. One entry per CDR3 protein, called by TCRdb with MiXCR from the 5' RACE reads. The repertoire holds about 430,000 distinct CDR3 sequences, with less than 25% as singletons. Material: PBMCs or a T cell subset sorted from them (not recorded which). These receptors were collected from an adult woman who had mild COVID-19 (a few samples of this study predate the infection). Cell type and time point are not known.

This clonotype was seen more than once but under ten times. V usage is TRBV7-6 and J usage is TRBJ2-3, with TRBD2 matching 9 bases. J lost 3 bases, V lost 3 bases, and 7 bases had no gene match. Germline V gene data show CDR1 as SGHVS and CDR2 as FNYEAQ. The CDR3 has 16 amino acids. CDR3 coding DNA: TGTGCCAGCAGCTTCACCCTAGCGGGGATGACAGATACGCAGTATTTT. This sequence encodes CASSFTLAGMTDTQYF.

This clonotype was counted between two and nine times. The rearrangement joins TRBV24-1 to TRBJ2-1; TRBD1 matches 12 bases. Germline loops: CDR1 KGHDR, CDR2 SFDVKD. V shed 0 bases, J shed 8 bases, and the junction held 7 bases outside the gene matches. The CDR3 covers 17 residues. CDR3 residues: CATSDLLRGTGGDEQFF. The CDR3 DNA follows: TGTGCCACCAGTGATTTGTTAAGAGGGACAGGGGGCGATGAGCAGTTCTTC.

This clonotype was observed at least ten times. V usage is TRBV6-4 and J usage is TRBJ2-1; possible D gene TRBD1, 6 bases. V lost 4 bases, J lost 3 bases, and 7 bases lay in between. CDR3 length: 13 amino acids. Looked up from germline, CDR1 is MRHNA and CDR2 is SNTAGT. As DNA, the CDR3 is TGTGCCAGCAGTGGGGACAACTACAATGAGCAGTTCTTC. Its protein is CASSGDNYNEQFF.

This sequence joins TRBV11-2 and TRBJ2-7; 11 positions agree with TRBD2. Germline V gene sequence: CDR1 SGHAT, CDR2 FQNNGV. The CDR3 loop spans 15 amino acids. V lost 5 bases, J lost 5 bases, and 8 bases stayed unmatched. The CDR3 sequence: CASSTQTSGTDEQYF. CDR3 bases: TGTGCCAGCAGCACTCAGACTAGCGGGACCGACGAGCAGTACTTC.

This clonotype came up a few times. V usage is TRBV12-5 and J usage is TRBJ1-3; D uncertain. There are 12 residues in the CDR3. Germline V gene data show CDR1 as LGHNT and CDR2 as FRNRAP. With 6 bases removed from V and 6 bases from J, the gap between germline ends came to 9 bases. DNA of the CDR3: TGTGCTAGTGGCCCTTATACAAACACCATATATTTT. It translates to CASGPYTNTIYF.